A selection of T cell receptor beta chains follows, all from one sample in a study of T-cell reconstitution after alpha-beta-depleted transplantation in children. TCRdb re-derived calls from the PCR reads in MiXCR, one entry per CDR3 protein. The sample has 200,000 or so distinct CDR3 sequences, approximately 6% seen once. Sequenced here: PBMCs, sampled before TCRalphabeta/CD19-depleted stem cell transplant. The receptors stem from a girl under three years old with combined immunodeficiency, due to receive a stem cell transplant. Both conserved end residues are part of each CDR3. D genes are given only for firm matches. Expanded clones get a size class; other rows say once, few or many, or leave the size out.

j_gene: TRBJ2-7; abundance: many; v_gene: TRBV7-2; d_gene: NA; CDR3aa: CASTRLGFYEQYF; CDR3nt: TGTGCCAGCACCCGTCTGGGGTTCTACGAGCAGTACTTC
j_gene: TRBJ2-7; abundance: many; v_gene: TRBV10-3; d_gene: NA; CDR3aa: CAISEGGTASYEQYF; CDR3nt: TGTGCCATCAGTGAAGGTGGGACTGCCTCCTACGAGCAGTACTTC
j_gene: TRBJ2-7; abundance: many; v_gene: TRBV6-1; d_gene: NA; CDR3aa: CASIADARGYEQYF; CDR3nt: TGTGCCAGCATTGCCGACGCGAGGGGCTACGAGCAGTACTTC
j_gene: TRBJ2-3; abundance: many; v_gene: TRBV21-1; d_gene: NA; CDR3aa: CASSKEQANFTQYF; CDR3nt: TGTGCCAGCAGCAAAGAACAGGCCAACTTTACGCAGTATTTT
j_gene: TRBJ2-3; abundance: many; v_gene: TRBV7-2; d_gene: TRBD2; CDR3aa: CASRSGLAASTDTQYF; CDR3nt: TGTGCCAGCAGATCCGGACTAGCGGCTAGCACAGATACGCAGTATTTT
j_gene: TRBJ2-1; abundance: many; v_gene: TRBV19; d_gene: NA; CDR3aa: CASSIWADTYNEQFF; CDR3nt: TGTGCCAGTAGTATATGGGCGGATACCTACAATGAGCAGTTCTTC
j_gene: TRBJ2-5; abundance: few; v_gene: TRBV6-1; d_gene: TRBD2; CDR3aa: CASTSSGGLQETQYF; CDR3nt: TGTGCCAGCACGAGTAGCGGGGGATTACAAGAGACCCAGTACTTC
j_gene: TRBJ2-4; abundance: few; v_gene: TRBV4-3; d_gene: TRBD1; CDR3aa: CASSQGTGGKNIQYF; CDR3nt: TGCGCCAGCAGCCAGGGGACAGGGGGAAAAAACATTCAGTACTTC
j_gene: TRBJ2-1; abundance: many; v_gene: TRBV2; d_gene: NA; CDR3aa: CASSAPINEQFF; CDR3nt: TGTGCCAGCAGTGCCCCAATCAATGAGCAGTTCTTC
j_gene: TRBJ2-2; abundance: many; v_gene: TRBV4-2; d_gene: NA; CDR3aa: CASSQGLMNTGELFF; CDR3nt: TGTGCCAGCAGCCAAGGCCTCATGAACACCGGGGAGCTGTTTTTT
j_gene: TRBJ2-1; abundance: many; v_gene: TRBV4-3; d_gene: NA; CDR3aa: CASSQVLGNEQFF; CDR3nt: TGCGCCAGCAGCCAAGTTTTAGGAAATGAGCAGTTCTTC
j_gene: TRBJ1-6; abundance: many; v_gene: TRBV7-8; d_gene: NA; CDR3aa: CASSLGTGRNSPLHF; CDR3nt: TGTGCCAGCAGCTTGGGTACAGGGCGGAATTCACCCCTCCACTTT
j_gene: TRBJ2-7; abundance: many; v_gene: TRBV4-1; d_gene: NA; CDR3aa: CASSQETLVSSYEQYF; CDR3nt: TGCGCCAGCAGCCAAGAAACCCTCGTGAGCTCCTACGAGCAGTACTTC
j_gene: TRBJ2-1; abundance: many; v_gene: TRBV15; d_gene: NA; CDR3aa: CATSDPGAYNEQFF; CDR3nt: TGTGCCACCAGCGACCCCGGGGCCTACAATGAGCAGTTCTTC
j_gene: TRBJ2-1; abundance: many; v_gene: TRBV13; d_gene: TRBD2; CDR3aa: CASSSLGLGRYEQFF; CDR3nt: TGTGCCAGCAGCTCCCTGGGACTAGGTCGATATGAGCAGTTCTTC
j_gene: TRBJ2-3; abundance: many; v_gene: TRBV20-1; d_gene: NA; CDR3aa: CSARDLRGRDTQYF; CDR3nt: TGCAGTGCTAGAGATCTACGAGGGCGGGATACGCAGTATTTT
j_gene: TRBJ2-1; abundance: NA; v_gene: TRBV7-9; d_gene: TRBD2; CDR3aa: CASSLDGGGAAEQFF; CDR3nt: TGTGCCAGCAGCTTAGACGGCGGGGGGGCCGCTGAGCAGTTCTTC
j_gene: TRBJ2-7; abundance: many; v_gene: TRBV27; d_gene: NA; CDR3aa: CASSVAKSSYEQYF; CDR3nt: TGTGCCAGCAGTGTCGCTAAGAGCTCCTACGAGCAGTACTTC
j_gene: TRBJ2-7; abundance: many; v_gene: TRBV7-8; d_gene: TRBD1; CDR3aa: CASSRTGAEQYF; CDR3nt: TGTGCCAGCAGTCGAACAGGGGCCGAGCAGTACTTC
j_gene: TRBJ1-1; abundance: NA; v_gene: TRBV29-1; d_gene: NA; CDR3aa: CISLAEVVEGVNTEAFF; CDR3nt: TGCATCTCCCTCGCGGAAGTAGTGGAGGGCGTTAACACTGAAGCTTTCTTT
j_gene: TRBJ1-2; abundance: few; v_gene: TRBV20-1; d_gene: NA; CDR3aa: CSASAGDEGYTF; CDR3nt: TGCAGTGCTAGTGCAGGGGATGAAGGCTACACCTTC
j_gene: TRBJ2-1; abundance: many; v_gene: TRBV5-1; d_gene: TRBD2; CDR3aa: CASSWIAGGPNEQFF; CDR3nt: TGCGCCAGCAGCTGGATAGCGGGGGGGCCGAATGAGCAGTTCTTC
j_gene: TRBJ2-3; abundance: many; v_gene: TRBV29-1; d_gene: NA; CDR3aa: CSVDGWESLDTQYF; CDR3nt: TGCAGCGTTGACGGGTGGGAGAGCTTAGATACGCAGTATTTT
j_gene: TRBJ2-1; abundance: many; v_gene: TRBV5-6; d_gene: TRBD2; CDR3aa: CASSHSGGENEQFF; CDR3nt: TGTGCCAGCAGCCACAGCGGGGGGGAGAATGAGCAGTTCTTC
j_gene: TRBJ2-7; abundance: many; v_gene: TRBV12-3/TRBV12-4; d_gene: TRBD2; CDR3aa: CASSLGLEISYEQYF; CDR3nt: TGTGCCAGCAGTTTGGGACTAGAAATCTCCTACGAGCAGTACTTC
j_gene: TRBJ1-1; abundance: NA; v_gene: TRBV7-9; d_gene: NA; CDR3aa: CASVNGLVNTEAFF; CDR3nt: TGTGCCAGCGTAAACGGTCTGGTGAACACTGAAGCTTTCTTT
j_gene: TRBJ2-1; abundance: NA; v_gene: TRBV7-6; d_gene: TRBD2; CDR3aa: CASSLGSLAGGPYNEQFF; CDR3nt: TGTGCCAGCAGCTTGGGGTCCTTAGCGGGAGGGCCCTACAATGAGCAGTTCTTC
j_gene: TRBJ1-3; abundance: many; v_gene: TRBV4-3; d_gene: NA; CDR3aa: CASSQGVRESGNTIYF; CDR3nt: TGCGCCAGCAGCCAAGGCGTACGGGAATCTGGAAACACCATATATTTT
j_gene: TRBJ2-1; abundance: many; v_gene: TRBV6-5; d_gene: NA; CDR3aa: CASSYGGVRYNEQFF; CDR3nt: TGTGCCAGCAGTTACGGAGGGGTCAGGTACAATGAGCAGTTCTTC
j_gene: TRBJ1-2; abundance: NA; v_gene: TRBV30; d_gene: TRBD1; CDR3aa: CASPEGTDYGYTF; CDR3nt: TGTGCCTCCCCAGAAGGGACAGACTATGGCTACACCTTC
j_gene: TRBJ2-5; abundance: many; v_gene: TRBV18; d_gene: NA; CDR3aa: CASSLGNQETQYF; CDR3nt: TGTGCCAGCTCCCTCGGCAACCAAGAGACCCAGTACTTC
j_gene: TRBJ2-7; abundance: many; v_gene: TRBV27; d_gene: TRBD1; CDR3aa: CASSLLGQEIYEQYF; CDR3nt: TGTGCCAGCAGTTTATTGGGACAGGAAATCTACGAGCAGTACTTC
j_gene: TRBJ1-2; abundance: many; v_gene: TRBV4-1; d_gene: NA; CDR3aa: CASSPGEGRYGYTF; CDR3nt: TGCGCCAGCAGCCCTGGGGAGGGCCGCTATGGCTACACCTTC
j_gene: TRBJ2-3; abundance: many; v_gene: TRBV15; d_gene: NA; CDR3aa: CATSSSRGLTDTQYF; CDR3nt: TGTGCCACCAGCAGCTCTAGGGGACTCACAGATACGCAGTATTTT
j_gene: TRBJ2-7; abundance: many; v_gene: TRBV20-1; d_gene: NA; CDR3aa: CSASPPGLGFGGLYYEQYF; CDR3nt: TGCAGTGCTAGCCCCCCGGGGTTGGGTTTTGGCGGGCTCTACTACGAGCAGTACTTC
j_gene: TRBJ2-3; abundance: many; v_gene: TRBV4-3; d_gene: TRBD2; CDR3aa: CASSQVAGVATTTQYF; CDR3nt: TGCGCCAGCAGCCAGGTAGCGGGGGTAGCTACCACTACGCAGTATTTT
j_gene: TRBJ1-1; abundance: many; v_gene: TRBV4-2; d_gene: NA; CDR3aa: CASRVGGTAFF; CDR3nt: TGTGCCAGCAGGGTGGGAGGTACAGCTTTCTTT
j_gene: TRBJ2-1; abundance: NA; v_gene: TRBV28; d_gene: TRBD2; CDR3aa: CASSLSLAGGGNEQFF; CDR3nt: TGTGCCAGCAGTCTGTCCCTAGCGGGAGGGGGAAATGAGCAGTTCTTC
j_gene: TRBJ2-1; abundance: many; v_gene: TRBV20-1; d_gene: TRBD1; CDR3aa: CSASQGARGNEQFF; CDR3nt: TGCAGTGCTAGTCAGGGGGCCCGCGGGAATGAGCAGTTCTTC
j_gene: TRBJ2-3; abundance: once; v_gene: TRBV7-7; d_gene: TRBD1; CDR3aa: CASSAGGSVTDTQYF; CDR3nt: TGTGCCAGCAGCGCAGGGGGCTCGGTGACAGATACGCAGTATTTT
j_gene: TRBJ2-1; abundance: many; v_gene: TRBV7-9; d_gene: NA; CDR3aa: CASSGTYEQFF; CDR3nt: TGTGCCAGCAGCGGTACATATGAGCAGTTCTTC
j_gene: TRBJ2-5; abundance: many; v_gene: TRBV28; d_gene: NA; CDR3aa: CASSPVYRGEETQYF; CDR3nt: TGTGCCAGCAGTCCAGTATACCGGGGCGAAGAGACCCAGTACTTC
j_gene: TRBJ1-1; abundance: NA; v_gene: TRBV28; d_gene: TRBD1; CDR3aa: CASSSGQGAAEAFF; CDR3nt: TGTGCCAGCAGTTCGGGGCAGGGGGCGGCTGAAGCTTTCTTT
j_gene: TRBJ2-7; abundance: many; v_gene: TRBV29-1; d_gene: TRBD1; CDR3aa: CSVEAGQGAYEQYF; CDR3nt: TGCAGCGTTGAAGCGGGACAGGGGGCTTACGAGCAGTACTTC
j_gene: TRBJ2-1; abundance: many; v_gene: TRBV20-1; d_gene: TRBD2; CDR3aa: CSRRTSGSYLGEQFF; CDR3nt: TGCAGTCGGAGGACTAGCGGGAGCTATTTAGGTGAGCAGTTCTTC
j_gene: TRBJ2-2; abundance: few; v_gene: TRBV7-9; d_gene: NA; CDR3aa: CASSASKNTGELFF; CDR3nt: TGTGCCAGCAGCGCGAGCAAGAACACCGGGGAGCTGTTTTTT